This T cell receptor beta chain was recorded in a study of blood T cell repertoires in COVID-19. This CDR3 is built from 18 residues. The V gene end was trimmed by 3 bases and the J gene end by 4 bases; junction bases not matched to a gene: 12. CDR1 is KGHSH, CDR2 LQKENI, per germline. In the original analysis: From reference gene primer amplification, estimates of nucleated cell counts were derived. TCRdb's copy holds only in-frame clones and misses some; the assay was immunoSEQ multiplex PCR. D and trimming come from the DNA, and the V and J calls and clone size come from that table. The table includes 250,000 to 350,000 clones, around 89% detected once.

The sequence derives from a man younger than 45 with acute or convalescent COVID-19. The sequencing input was peripheral blood. The V and J genes are TRBV18 and TRBJ2-3, with TRBD2 matching 11 bases. The CDR3 DNA reads as TGTGCCAGCTCACCGGGACAGACCTATAGCGGGAGGGCAGATACGCAGTATTTT. Encoded protein: CASSPGQTYSGRADTQYF.